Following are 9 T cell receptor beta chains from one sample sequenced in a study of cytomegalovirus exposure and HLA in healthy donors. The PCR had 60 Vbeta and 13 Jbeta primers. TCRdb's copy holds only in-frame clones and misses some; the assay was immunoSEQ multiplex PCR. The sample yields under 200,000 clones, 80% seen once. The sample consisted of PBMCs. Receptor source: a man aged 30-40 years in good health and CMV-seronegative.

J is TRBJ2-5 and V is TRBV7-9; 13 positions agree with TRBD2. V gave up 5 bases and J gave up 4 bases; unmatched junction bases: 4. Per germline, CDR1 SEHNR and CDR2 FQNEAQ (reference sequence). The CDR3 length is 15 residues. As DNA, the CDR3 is TGTGCCAGCAGCCAAGGACTAGCGGGAGCAGAGACCCAGTACTTC. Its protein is CASSQGLAGAETQYF.

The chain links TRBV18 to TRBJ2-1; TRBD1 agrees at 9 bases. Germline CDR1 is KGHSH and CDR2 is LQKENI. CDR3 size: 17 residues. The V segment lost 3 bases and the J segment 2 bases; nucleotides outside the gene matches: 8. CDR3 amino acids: CASSPLLGQGPYNEQFF. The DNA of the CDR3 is TGTGCCAGCTCACCCTTATTGGGACAGGGCCCCTACAATGAGCAGTTCTTC.

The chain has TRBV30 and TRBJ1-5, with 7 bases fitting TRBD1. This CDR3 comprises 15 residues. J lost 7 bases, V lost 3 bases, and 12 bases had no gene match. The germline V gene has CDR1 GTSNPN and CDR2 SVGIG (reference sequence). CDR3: CAWRGATGKGQPQHF. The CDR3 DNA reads TGTGCCTGGAGGGGGGCGACAGGGAAGGGGCAGCCCCAGCATTTT.

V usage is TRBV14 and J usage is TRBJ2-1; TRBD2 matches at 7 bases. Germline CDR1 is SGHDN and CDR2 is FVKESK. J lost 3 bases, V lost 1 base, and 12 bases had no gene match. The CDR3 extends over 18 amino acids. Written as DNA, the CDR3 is TGTGCCAGCAGCCAAGTCGTTTCACTTGGACTAGACTACAATGAGCAGTTCTTC. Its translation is CASSQVVSLGLDYNEQFF.

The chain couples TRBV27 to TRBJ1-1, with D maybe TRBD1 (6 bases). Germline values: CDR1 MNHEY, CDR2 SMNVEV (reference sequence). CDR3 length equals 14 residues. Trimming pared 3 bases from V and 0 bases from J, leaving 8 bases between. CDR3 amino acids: CASSFQGLNTEAFF. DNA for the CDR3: TGTGCCAGCAGTTTCCAGGGGTTGAACACTGAAGCTTTCTTT.

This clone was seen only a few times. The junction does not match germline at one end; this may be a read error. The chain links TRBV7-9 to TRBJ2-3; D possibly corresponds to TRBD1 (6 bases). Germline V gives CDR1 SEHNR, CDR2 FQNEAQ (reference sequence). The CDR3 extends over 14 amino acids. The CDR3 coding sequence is TGTTCCAGCAGCTCAGGGGAAGGTAGGGTTACGCAGTATTTT. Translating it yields CSSSSGEGRVTQYF.

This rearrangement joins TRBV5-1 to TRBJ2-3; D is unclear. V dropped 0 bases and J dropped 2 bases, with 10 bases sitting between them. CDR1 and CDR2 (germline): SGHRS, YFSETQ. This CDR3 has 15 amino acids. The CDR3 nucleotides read TGCGCCAGCAGCTTGGATGGTGACTCCACAGATACGCAGTATTTT. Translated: CASSLDGDSTDTQYF.

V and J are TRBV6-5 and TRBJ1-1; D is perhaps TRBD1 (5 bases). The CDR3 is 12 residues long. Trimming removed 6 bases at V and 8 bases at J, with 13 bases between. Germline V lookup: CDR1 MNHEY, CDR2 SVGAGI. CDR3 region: CASRDYRYEAFF. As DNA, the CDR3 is TGTGCCAGCAGGGACTACAGGTACGAAGCTTTCTTT.

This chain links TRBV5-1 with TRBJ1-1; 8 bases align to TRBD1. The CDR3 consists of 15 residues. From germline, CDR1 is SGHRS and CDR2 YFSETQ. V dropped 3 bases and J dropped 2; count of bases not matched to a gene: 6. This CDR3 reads CASSSRQGHNTEAFF. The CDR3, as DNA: TGCGCCAGCAGCTCGAGACAGGGGCATAACACTGAAGCTTTCTTT.